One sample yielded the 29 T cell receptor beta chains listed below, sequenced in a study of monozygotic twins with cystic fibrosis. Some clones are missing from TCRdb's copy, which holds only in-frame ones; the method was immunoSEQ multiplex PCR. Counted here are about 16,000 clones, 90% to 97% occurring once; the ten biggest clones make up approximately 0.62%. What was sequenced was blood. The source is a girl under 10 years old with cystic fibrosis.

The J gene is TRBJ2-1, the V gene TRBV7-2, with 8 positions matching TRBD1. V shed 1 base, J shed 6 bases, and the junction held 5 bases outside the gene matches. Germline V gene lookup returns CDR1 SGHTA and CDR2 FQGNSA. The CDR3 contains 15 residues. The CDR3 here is CASSLDRGYFNEQFF. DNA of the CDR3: TGTGCCAGCAGCTTAGACAGGGGGTATTTCAATGAGCAGTTCTTC.

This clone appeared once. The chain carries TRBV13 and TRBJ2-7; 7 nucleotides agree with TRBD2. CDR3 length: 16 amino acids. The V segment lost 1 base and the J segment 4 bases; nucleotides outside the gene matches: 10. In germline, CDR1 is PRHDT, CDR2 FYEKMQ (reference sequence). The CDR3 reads CASSLDSTASGYEQYF. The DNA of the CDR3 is TGTGCCAGCAGCTTAGACTCCACGGCTAGCGGATACGAGCAGTACTTC. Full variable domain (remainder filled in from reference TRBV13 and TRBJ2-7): AAGVIQSPRHLIKEKRETATLKCYPIPRHDTVYWYQQGPGQDPQFLISFYEKMQSDKGSIPDRFSAQQFSDYHSELNMSSLELGDSALYFCASSLDSTASGYEQYFGPGTRLTVT.

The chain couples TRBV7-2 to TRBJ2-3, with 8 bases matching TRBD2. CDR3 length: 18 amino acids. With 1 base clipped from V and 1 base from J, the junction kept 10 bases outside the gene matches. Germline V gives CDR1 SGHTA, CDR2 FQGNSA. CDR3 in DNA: TGTGCCAGCAGCTTAGTGCGGGCAATAGCGGGGCGCACAGATACGCAGTATTTT. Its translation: CASSLVRAIAGRTDTQYF.

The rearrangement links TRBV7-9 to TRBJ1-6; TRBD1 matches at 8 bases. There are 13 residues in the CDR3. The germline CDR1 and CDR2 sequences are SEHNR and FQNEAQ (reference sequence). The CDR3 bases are TGTGCGGGGGATGGACAGGGTAATTCACCCCTCCACTTT. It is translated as CAGDGQGNSPLHF. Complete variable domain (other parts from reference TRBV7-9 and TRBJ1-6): DTGVSQNPRHKITKRGQNVTFRCDPISEHNRLYWYRQTLGQGPEFLTYFQNEAQLEKSRLLSDRFSAERPKGSFSTLEIQRTEQGDSAMYLCAGDGQGNSPLHFGNGTRLTVT.

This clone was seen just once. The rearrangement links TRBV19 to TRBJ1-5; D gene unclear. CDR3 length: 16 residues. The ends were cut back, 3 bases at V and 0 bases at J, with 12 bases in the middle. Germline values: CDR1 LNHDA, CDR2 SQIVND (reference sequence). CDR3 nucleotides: TGTGCCAGTAGTATGAACCGGTTCGGTAGCAATCAGCCCCAGCATTTT. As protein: CASSMNRFGSNQPQHF.

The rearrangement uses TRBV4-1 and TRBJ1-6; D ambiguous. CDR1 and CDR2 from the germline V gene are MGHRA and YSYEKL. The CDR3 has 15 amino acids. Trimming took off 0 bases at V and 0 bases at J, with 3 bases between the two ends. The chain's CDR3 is CASSQESSYNSPLHF. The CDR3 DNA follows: TGCGCCAGCAGCCAAGAGAGCTCCTATAATTCACCCCTCCACTTT.

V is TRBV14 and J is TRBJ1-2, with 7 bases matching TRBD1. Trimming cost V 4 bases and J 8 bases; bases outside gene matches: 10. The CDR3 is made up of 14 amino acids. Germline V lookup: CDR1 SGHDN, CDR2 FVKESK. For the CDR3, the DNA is TGTGCCAGCAGCCGTTCCAGGGGGGCGTTAGGCTACACCTTC. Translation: CASSRSRGALGYTF. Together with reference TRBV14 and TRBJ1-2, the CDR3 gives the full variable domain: EAGVTQFPSHSVIEKGQTVTLRCDPISGHDNLYWYRRVMGKEIKFLLHFVKESKQDESGMPNNRFLAERTGGTYSTLKVQPAELEDSGVYFCASSRSRGALGYTFGSGTRLTVV.

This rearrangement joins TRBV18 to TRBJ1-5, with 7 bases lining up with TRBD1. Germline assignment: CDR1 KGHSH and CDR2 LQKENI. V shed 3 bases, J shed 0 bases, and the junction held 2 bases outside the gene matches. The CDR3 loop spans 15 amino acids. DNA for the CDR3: TGTGCCAGCTCACCCGGGACAGATAGCAATCAGCCCCAGCATTTT. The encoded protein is CASSPGTDSNQPQHF.

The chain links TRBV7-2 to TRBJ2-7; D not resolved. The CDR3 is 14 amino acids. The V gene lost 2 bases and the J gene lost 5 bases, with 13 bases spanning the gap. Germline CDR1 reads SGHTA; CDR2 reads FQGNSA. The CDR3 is CASSLSPPGDEQYF. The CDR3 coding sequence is TGTGCCAGCAGCTTATCCCCCCCTGGGGACGAGCAGTACTTC. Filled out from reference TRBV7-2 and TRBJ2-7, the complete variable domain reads GAGVSQSPSNKVTEKGKDVELRCDPISGHTALYWYRQSLGQGLEFLIYFQGNSAPDKSGLPSDRFSAERTGGSVSTLTIQRTQQEDSAVYLCASSLSPPGDEQYFGPGTRLTVT.

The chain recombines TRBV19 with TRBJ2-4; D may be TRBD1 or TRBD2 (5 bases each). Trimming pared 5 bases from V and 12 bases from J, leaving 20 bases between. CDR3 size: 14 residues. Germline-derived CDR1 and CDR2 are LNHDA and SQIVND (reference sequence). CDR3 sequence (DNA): TGTGCCAGTAGTCTCGGGACCCCGGGATCGGCTCAGTACTTC. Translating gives CASSLGTPGSAQYF.

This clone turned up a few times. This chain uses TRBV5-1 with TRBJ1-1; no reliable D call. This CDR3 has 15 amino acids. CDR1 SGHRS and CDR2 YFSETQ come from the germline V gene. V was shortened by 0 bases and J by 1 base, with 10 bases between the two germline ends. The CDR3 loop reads CASSLAGRPNTEAFF. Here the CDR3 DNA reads TGCGCCAGCAGCTTGGCAGGACGGCCGAACACTGAAGCTTTCTTT. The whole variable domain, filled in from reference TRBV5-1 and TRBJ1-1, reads KAGVTQTPRYLIKTRGQQVTLSCSPISGHRSVSWYQQTPGQGLQFLFEYFSETQRNKGNFPGRFSGRQFSNSRSEMNVSTLELGDSALYLCASSLAGRPNTEAFFGQGTRLTVV.

CDR3 in DNA: TGTGCCAGCAGTGCAGAAGACTATGGCTACACCTTC. It specifies CASSAEDYGYTF. The chain has TRBV6-1 and TRBJ1-2; D gene ambiguous. Between the trimmed V and J ends, which lost 4 bases and 3 bases, there was a span of 6 bases. The CDR3 loop spans 12 amino acids. CDR1 MNHNS and CDR2 SASEGT come from the germline V gene.

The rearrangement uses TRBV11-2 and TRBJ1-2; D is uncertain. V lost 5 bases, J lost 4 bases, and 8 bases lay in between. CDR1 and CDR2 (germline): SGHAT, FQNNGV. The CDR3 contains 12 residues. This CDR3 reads CASSLHSYGYTF. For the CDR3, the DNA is TGTGCCAGCAGCCTCCATTCCTATGGCTACACCTTC.

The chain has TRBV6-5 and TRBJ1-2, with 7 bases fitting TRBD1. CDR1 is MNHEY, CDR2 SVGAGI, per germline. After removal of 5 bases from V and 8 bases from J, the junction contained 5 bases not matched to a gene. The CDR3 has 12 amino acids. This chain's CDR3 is CASSGDRDGYTF. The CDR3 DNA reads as TGTGCCAGCAGTGGCGACAGGGACGGCTACACCTTC.

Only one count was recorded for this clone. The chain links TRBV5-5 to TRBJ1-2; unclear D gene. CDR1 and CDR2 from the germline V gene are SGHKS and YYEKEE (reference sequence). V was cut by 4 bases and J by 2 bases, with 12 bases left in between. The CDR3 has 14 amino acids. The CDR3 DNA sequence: TGTGCCAGCAGCCTCCGGACGGAGAACTATGGCTACACCTTC. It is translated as CASSLRTENYGYTF.

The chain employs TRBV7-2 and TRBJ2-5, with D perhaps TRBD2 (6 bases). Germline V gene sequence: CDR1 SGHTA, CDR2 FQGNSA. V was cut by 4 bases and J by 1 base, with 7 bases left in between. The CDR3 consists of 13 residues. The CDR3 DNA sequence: TGTGCCAGCAGCTGGGGAGGCCAAGAGACCCAGTACTTC. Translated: CASSWGGQETQYF.

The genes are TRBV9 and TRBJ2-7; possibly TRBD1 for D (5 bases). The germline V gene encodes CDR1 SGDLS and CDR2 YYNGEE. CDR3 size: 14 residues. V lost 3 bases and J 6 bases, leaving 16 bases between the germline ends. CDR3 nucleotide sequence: TGTGCCAGCAGCGCAAAGACAGATTTCGCCGAGCAGTACTTC. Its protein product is CASSAKTDFAEQYF.

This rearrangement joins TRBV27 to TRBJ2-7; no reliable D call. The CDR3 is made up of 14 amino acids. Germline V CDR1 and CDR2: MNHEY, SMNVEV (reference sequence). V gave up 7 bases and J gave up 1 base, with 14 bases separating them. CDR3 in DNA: TGTGCCAGCAAGGTGGCCGTCGAGTCCTACGAGCAGTACTTC. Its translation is CASKVAVESYEQYF.

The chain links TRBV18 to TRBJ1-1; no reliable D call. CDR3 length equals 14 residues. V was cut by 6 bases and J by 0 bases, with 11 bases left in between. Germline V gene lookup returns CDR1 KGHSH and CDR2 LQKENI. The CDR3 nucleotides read TGTGCCAGCTCGCCGACCGAGATGAACACTGAAGCTTTCTTT. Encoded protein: CASSPTEMNTEAFF.

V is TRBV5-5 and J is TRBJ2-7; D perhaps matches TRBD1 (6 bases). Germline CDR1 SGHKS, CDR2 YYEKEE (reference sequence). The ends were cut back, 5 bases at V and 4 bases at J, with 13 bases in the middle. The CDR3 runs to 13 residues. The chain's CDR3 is CASRQDSFYEQYF. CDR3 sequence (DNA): TGTGCCAGCAGACAGGACAGTTTTTACGAGCAGTACTTC. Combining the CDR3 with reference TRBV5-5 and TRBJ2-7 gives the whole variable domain DAGVTQSPTHLIKTRGQQVTLRCSPISGHKSVSWYQQVLGQGPQFIFQYYEKEERGRGNFPDRFSARQFPNYSSELNVNALLLGDSALYLCASRQDSFYEQYFGPGTRLTVT.

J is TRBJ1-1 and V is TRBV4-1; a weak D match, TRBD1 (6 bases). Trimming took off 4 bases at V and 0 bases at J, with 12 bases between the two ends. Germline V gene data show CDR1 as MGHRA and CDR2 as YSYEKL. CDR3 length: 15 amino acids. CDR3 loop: CASSREDSLNTEAFF. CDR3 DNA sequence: TGCGCCAGCAGCCGAGAGGACAGCCTGAACACTGAAGCTTTCTTT.

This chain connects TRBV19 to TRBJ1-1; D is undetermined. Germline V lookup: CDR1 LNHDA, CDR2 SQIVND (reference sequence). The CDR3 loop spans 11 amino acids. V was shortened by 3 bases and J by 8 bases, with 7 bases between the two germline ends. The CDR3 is CASSMGSEAFF. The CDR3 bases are TGTGCCAGTAGTATGGGGTCAGAAGCTTTCTTT.

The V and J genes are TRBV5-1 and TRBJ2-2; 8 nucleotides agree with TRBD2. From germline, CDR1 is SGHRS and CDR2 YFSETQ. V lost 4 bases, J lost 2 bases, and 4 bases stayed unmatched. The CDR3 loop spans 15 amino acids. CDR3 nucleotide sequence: TGCGCCAGCAGCATTAGCGGGACTAACACCGGGGAGCTGTTTTTT. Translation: CASSISGTNTGELFF. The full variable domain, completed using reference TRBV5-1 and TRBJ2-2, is KAGVTQTPRYLIKTRGQQVTLSCSPISGHRSVSWYQQTPGQGLQFLFEYFSETQRNKGNFPGRFSGRQFSNSRSEMNVSTLELGDSALYLCASSISGTNTGELFFGEGSRLTVL.

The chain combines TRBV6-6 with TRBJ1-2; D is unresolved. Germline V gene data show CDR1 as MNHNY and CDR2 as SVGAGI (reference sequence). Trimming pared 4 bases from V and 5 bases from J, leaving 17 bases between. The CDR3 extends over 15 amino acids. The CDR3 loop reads CASSSGLDFTYGYTF. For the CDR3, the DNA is TGTGCCAGCAGTTCCGGGCTGGATTTCACGTATGGCTACACCTTC.

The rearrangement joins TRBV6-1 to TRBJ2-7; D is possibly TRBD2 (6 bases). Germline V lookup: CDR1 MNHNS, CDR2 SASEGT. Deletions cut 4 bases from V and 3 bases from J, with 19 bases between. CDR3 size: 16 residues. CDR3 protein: CASSAQDPGVNYEQYF. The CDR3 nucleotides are TGTGCCAGCAGTGCCCAGGACCCGGGGGTCAACTACGAGCAGTACTTC.

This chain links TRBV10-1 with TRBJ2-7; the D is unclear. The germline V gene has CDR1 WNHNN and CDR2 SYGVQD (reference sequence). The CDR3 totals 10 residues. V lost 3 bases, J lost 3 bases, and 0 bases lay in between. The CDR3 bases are TGCGCCAGCAGTGACTACGAGCAGTACTTC. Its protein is CASSDYEQYF.

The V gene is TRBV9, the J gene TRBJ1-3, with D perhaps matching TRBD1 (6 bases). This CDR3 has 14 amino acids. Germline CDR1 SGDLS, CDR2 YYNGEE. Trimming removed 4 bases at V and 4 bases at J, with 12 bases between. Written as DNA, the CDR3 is TGTGCCAGCAGCCCTACAGGGTCAGGAAACACCATATATTTT. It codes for CASSPTGSGNTIYF.

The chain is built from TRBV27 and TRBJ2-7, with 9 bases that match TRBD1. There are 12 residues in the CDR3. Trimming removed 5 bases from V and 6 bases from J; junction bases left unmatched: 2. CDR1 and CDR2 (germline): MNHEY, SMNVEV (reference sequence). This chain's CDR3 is CASSIQGAEQYF. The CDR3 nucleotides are TGTGCCAGCAGTATACAGGGGGCCGAGCAGTACTTC.

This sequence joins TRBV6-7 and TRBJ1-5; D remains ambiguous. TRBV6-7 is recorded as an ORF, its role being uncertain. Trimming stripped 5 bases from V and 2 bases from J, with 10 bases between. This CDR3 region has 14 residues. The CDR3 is CASSHEGGNQPQHF. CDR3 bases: TGTGCCAGCAGTCACGAGGGTGGCAATCAGCCCCAGCATTTT.